These 27 T cell receptor beta chains originate from one sample sequenced in a study of shared clonotypes between healthy human individuals (dated by TCRdb to the early 2020s). The library was produced with the immunoSEQ multiplex PCR assay. TCRdb's version of the immuneACCESS table is confined to in-frame rearrangements and falls short of the full clone set. An unresolved V gene accounts for under half of the shortfall where checked; the remainder is of unknown origin. The sample table shows 400,000 to 600,000 clones, and roughly 79% are seen once. Under 15% of the sample is taken by the ten largest. Sequenced: PBMCs. These receptors were obtained from a woman between 35 and 50 years old in good health. Some clones in this sample may be carry-over from other donors' samples.

The chain uses TRBV28 and TRBJ2-5; TRBD2 agrees at 7 bases. The J segment lost 4 bases and the V segment lost 5 bases, leaving 13 bases of the junction unmatched. Germline V gene data show CDR1 as MDHEN and CDR2 as SYDVKM. The CDR3 spans 16 residues. Written as DNA, the CDR3 is TGTGCCAGCAGTGGGGGACTCCAGCGGGGCGGAGAGACCCAGTACTTC. It translates to CASSGGLQRGGETQYF.

This chain uses TRBV4-2 with TRBJ1-2; D perhaps matches TRBD1 (5 bases). The CDR3 totals 14 residues. V dropped 0 bases and J dropped 8 bases, with 13 bases sitting between them. Germline CDR1 and CDR2: LGHNA and YNFKEQ. The CDR3 nucleotides read TGTGCCAGCAGCCAAGAGGGGGGTAGTAGAGGCTACACCTTC. It is translated as CASSQEGGSRGYTF.

This clone was seen only a few times. CDR3 coding DNA: TGTGCCAGCAGGAGGACAGGAGCCTACGAGCAGTACTTC. As protein: CASRRTGAYEQYF. This chain joins TRBV6-1 and TRBJ2-7, with 7 bases identical to TRBD1. After removal of 6 bases from V and 2 bases from J, the junction contained 4 bases not matched to a gene. This CDR3 has 13 amino acids. CDR1 and CDR2 from the germline V gene are MNHNS and SASEGT.

V usage is TRBV18 and J usage is TRBJ2-7; D may be TRBD1 (6 bases). The CDR3 extends over 15 amino acids. Germline-derived CDR1 and CDR2 are KGHSH and LQKENI. Trimming pared 4 bases from V and 2 bases from J, leaving 15 bases between. The CDR3 DNA follows: TGTGCCAGCTCACATCCGGTCCGGACAGCCTACGAGCAGTACTTC. It encodes CASSHPVRTAYEQYF.

The chain carries TRBV6-1 and TRBJ2-7; 7 bases are a match to TRBD1. CDR1 and CDR2 from the germline V gene are MNHNS and SASEGT. This CDR3 has 14 amino acids. J gave up 0 bases and V 7 bases, and 6 bases lay outside the gene matches. CDR3: CASTTDRSSYEQYF. CDR3 DNA: TGTGCCAGCACTACGGACAGGAGCTCCTACGAGCAGTACTTC.

The rearrangement links TRBV27 to TRBJ1-1, with TRBD1 as a possible D gene (5 bases). This CDR3 contains 15 residues. The V end was cut by 5 bases, the J end by 3 bases, with 16 bases between. Germline V gene data show CDR1 as MNHEY and CDR2 as SMNVEV (reference sequence). CDR3 sequence (DNA): TGTGCCAGCAGTGAACAGCGGGACTTCGACACTGAAGCTTTCTTT. Its protein product is CASSEQRDFDTEAFF.

The rearrangement links TRBV28 to TRBJ2-5; 9 positions match TRBD1. V shed 5 bases and J 5 bases; nucleotides not matched to a gene: 9. The CDR3 is 15 amino acids. From germline, CDR1 is MDHEN and CDR2 SYDVKM. The CDR3 region is CASSGVGQGMETQYF. The DNA of the CDR3 is TGTGCCAGCAGTGGCGTGGGACAGGGTATGGAGACCCAGTACTTC.

The chain recombines TRBV7-9 with TRBJ1-1; no clear D gene. V shed 5 bases and J shed 6 bases, with 4 bases lying between them. The CDR3 covers 10 residues. Germline V gives CDR1 SEHNR, CDR2 FQNEAQ (reference sequence). Written as DNA, the CDR3 is TGTGCCAGCAGCCTATCTGAAGCTTTCTTT. Amino acid sequence: CASSLSEAFF. The full variable domain, completed using reference TRBV7-9 and TRBJ1-1, is DTGVSQNPRHKITKRGQNVTFRCDPISEHNRLYWYRQTLGQGPEFLTYFQNEAQLEKSRLLSDRFSAERPKGSFSTLEIQRTEQGDSAMYLCASSLSEAFFGQGTRLTVV.

This chain links TRBV6-1 with TRBJ2-3; TRBD2 agrees at 10 bases. The CDR3 is 14 residues long. The germline CDR1 and CDR2 sequences are MNHNS and SASEGT. After removal of 6 bases from V and 5 bases from J, the junction contained 5 bases not matched to a gene. The CDR3 DNA follows: TGTGCCAGCAGCAGCGGGAGGGCCCAAGATACGCAGTATTTT. Protein product: CASSSGRAQDTQYF.

The rearrangement uses TRBV5-1 and TRBJ2-1, with 12 positions matching TRBD2. J gave up 8 bases and V 0 bases, and 6 bases lay outside the gene matches. The CDR3 sequence is 16 residues long. CDR1 and CDR2 (germline): SGHRS, YFSETQ. In DNA, the CDR3 is TGCGCCAGCAGCTTGGGACTAGCGGGAGCGTTTGATGAGCAGTTCTTC. The encoded protein is CASSLGLAGAFDEQFF.

The rearrangement joins TRBV27 to TRBJ2-7; 7 bases fit TRBD1. Germline values: CDR1 MNHEY, CDR2 SMNVEV (reference sequence). V shed 6 bases, J shed 5 bases, and the junction held 13 bases outside the gene matches. The CDR3 is 15 residues long. The CDR3 DNA sequence: TGTGCCAGCAGCCGACACCGGGACAGTGCAAACGAGCAGTACTTC. Its protein product is CASSRHRDSANEQYF.

This sequence joins TRBV7-6 and TRBJ2-7; a possible D gene is TRBD1 (6 bases). CDR3 length: 13 amino acids. V dropped 7 bases and J dropped 1 base, with 11 bases sitting between them. The V gene's germline CDR1 is SGHVS and CDR2 FNYEAQ. CDR3 sequence reads: CASTPDSSYEQYF. In nucleotides, the CDR3 is TGTGCCAGCACCCCGGACAGTTCCTACGAGCAGTACTTC.

The rearrangement joins TRBV18 to TRBJ2-1, with 9 bases fitting TRBD1. With V trimmed by 5 bases and J by 9 bases, 8 bases remained unmatched. Looked up from germline, CDR1 is KGHSH and CDR2 is LQKENI. This CDR3 comprises 14 residues. CDR3 loop: CASSIRDRDGEQFF. DNA for the CDR3: TGTGCCAGCTCAATCCGGGACAGGGACGGTGAGCAGTTCTTC.

There are a few counts of this clone. The chain carries TRBV9 and TRBJ1-3, with TRBD1 as a possible D gene (6 bases). V was shortened by 0 bases and J by 0 bases, with 19 bases between the two germline ends. This CDR3 spans 19 amino acids. CDR1 is SGDLS and CDR2 is YYNGEE in the germline V gene. CDR3 sequence (DNA): TGTGCCAGCAGCGTAGCCCCCTCTCCCGGACAGAGCTCTGGAAACACCATATATTTT. Amino acids: CASSVAPSPGQSSGNTIYF.

CDR3 DNA: TGTGCCAGCAGCAGGGACAGAGATACGCAGTATTTT. The encoded protein is CASSRDRDTQYF. V gene TRBV11-1 combines with J gene TRBJ2-3; 7 positions match TRBD1. The CDR3 runs 12 residues. Germline values: CDR1 SGHAT, CDR2 FQDESV (reference sequence). J was trimmed by 5 bases and V by 5 bases; bases with no gene match: 1.

The V and J genes are TRBV10-2 and TRBJ2-3; weak D call: TRBD2 (6 bases). This CDR3 contains 15 residues. With 2 bases removed from V and 5 bases from J, the gap between germline ends came to 14 bases. Germline CDR1 reads WSHSY; CDR2 reads SAAADI. This chain's CDR3 is CASSEPRRREDTQYF. In nucleotides, the CDR3 is TGCGCCAGCAGTGAGCCCAGGCGGCGGGAAGATACGCAGTATTTT.

This chain uses TRBV18 with TRBJ2-2; D gene uncertain. In germline, CDR1 is KGHSH, CDR2 LQKENI. V dropped 0 bases and J dropped 6 bases, with 11 bases sitting between them. CDR3 length: 15 residues. Here the CDR3 DNA reads TGTGCCAGCTCACCACCAGTTCGGGTGGCCGGGGAGCTGTTTTTT. This gives the protein CASSPPVRVAGELFF.

The V call is TRBV5-1, the J call TRBJ2-3; no clear D gene. Germline CDR1 SGHRS, CDR2 YFSETQ. Trimming took off 3 bases at V and 0 bases at J, with 8 bases between the two ends. This CDR3 has 14 residues. The CDR3 loop reads CASSYGSSTDTQYF. Written as DNA, the CDR3 is TGCGCCAGCAGCTACGGGTCTAGCACAGATACGCAGTATTTT.

This clone has only one observation. This sample includes further DNA sequences coding for the same CDR3. This chain connects TRBV9 to TRBJ2-5, with D uncertain. CDR1 and CDR2 (germline): SGDLS, YYNGEE. This CDR3 contains 14 residues. Trimming stripped 0 bases from V and 2 bases from J, with 8 bases between. CDR3 DNA sequence: TGTGCCAGCAGCGTAGGAGGCAGGCAAGAGACCCAGTACTTC. Translation gives CASSVGGRQETQYF.

The chain links TRBV30 to TRBJ2-2; possibly TRBD2 for D (5 bases). The germline gives CDR1 GTSNPN, CDR2 SVGIG (reference sequence). The CDR3 is 12 amino acids. The ends were cut back, 1 base at V and 9 bases at J, with 9 bases in the middle. The CDR3 DNA is TGTGCCTGGAGTGCGGGATTCCGGGAGCTGTTTTTT. This codes for CAWSAGFRELFF. The variable domain in full, completed from reference TRBV30 and TRBJ2-2, reads SQTIHQWPATLVQPVGSPLSLECTVEGTSNPNLYWYRQAAGRGLQLLFYSVGIGQISSEVPQNLSASRPQDRQFILSSKKLLLSDSGFYLCAWSAGFRELFFGEGSRLTVL.

This chain joins TRBV28 and TRBJ2-2; D might be TRBD1 or TRBD2, each matching 5 bases. This CDR3 is 12 amino acids long. Germline assignment: CDR1 MDHEN and CDR2 SYDVKM. V gave up 6 bases and J gave up 6 bases, with 8 bases separating them. CDR3 sequence (DNA): TGTGCCAGCAGGGGGGTCGCCGGGGAGCTGTTTTTT. This sequence encodes CASRGVAGELFF.

The V call is TRBV15, the J call TRBJ1-3; D may be TRBD1 (5 bases). This CDR3 spans 15 amino acids. V gave up 0 bases and J gave up 4 bases, with 10 bases separating them. Germline V lookup: CDR1 LNHNV, CDR2 YYDKDF (reference sequence). The CDR3 spells CATSRDSGAGNTIYF. The CDR3 region has the DNA TGTGCCACCAGCAGAGATTCCGGGGCCGGAAACACCATATATTTT.

In regard to this clone: The same CDR3 can be traced to other DNA sequences in this sample. The chain couples TRBV27 to TRBJ2-7; D assignment may be TRBD1 or TRBD2 (5 bases each). V was clipped by 6 bases and J by 2 bases, with 5 bases between them. The CDR3 is made up of 11 amino acids. Germline V gene sequence: CDR1 MNHEY, CDR2 SMNVEV (reference sequence). This CDR3 is CASRGAYEQYF. In DNA form, the CDR3 reads TGTGCCAGCAGGGGGGCCTACGAGCAGTACTTC.

The rearrangement uses TRBV18 and TRBJ2-2, with 7 positions matching TRBD2. Germline assignment: CDR1 KGHSH and CDR2 LQKENI. With V trimmed by 3 bases and J by 2 bases, 6 bases remained unmatched. There are 16 residues in the CDR3. The CDR3 region is CASSPNLAVNTGELFF. For the CDR3, the DNA is TGTGCCAGCTCACCGAATCTAGCGGTTAACACCGGGGAGCTGTTTTTT.

This chain connects TRBV5-1 to TRBJ2-5, with TRBD2 matching 14 bases. CDR1 and CDR2 (germline): SGHRS, YFSETQ. With 4 bases clipped from V and 5 bases from J, the junction kept 7 bases outside the gene matches. There are 16 residues in the CDR3. The CDR3 loop is CASSVGLAGDGETQYF. The CDR3 DNA follows: TGCGCCAGCAGCGTGGGACTAGCGGGAGATGGGGAGACCCAGTACTTC.

Here the CDR3 reads CASSYHSGDTQYF. The DNA for the CDR3 is TGCGCCAGCAGCTATCATAGCGGAGATACGCAGTATTTT. This chain joins TRBV5-1 and TRBJ2-3, with a possible D match to TRBD2 (6 bases). Trimming took off 3 bases at V and 5 bases at J, with 10 bases between the two ends. The CDR3 runs to 13 residues. The germline gives CDR1 SGHRS, CDR2 YFSETQ. Using reference TRBV5-1 and TRBJ2-3 for the parts outside the CDR3, the full variable domain is KAGVTQTPRYLIKTRGQQVTLSCSPISGHRSVSWYQQTPGQGLQFLFEYFSETQRNKGNFPGRFSGRQFSNSRSEMNVSTLELGDSALYLCASSYHSGDTQYFGPGTRLTVL.

The V and J genes are TRBV5-1 and TRBJ1-1, with D perhaps TRBD1 (5 bases). This CDR3 spans 16 amino acids. V was pared by 0 bases and J by 0 bases, with 12 bases between. The germline gives CDR1 SGHRS, CDR2 YFSETQ. DNA for the CDR3: TGCGCCAGCAGCTTGGTCGGGACGGACTTGAACACTGAAGCTTTCTTT. As protein: CASSLVGTDLNTEAFF.